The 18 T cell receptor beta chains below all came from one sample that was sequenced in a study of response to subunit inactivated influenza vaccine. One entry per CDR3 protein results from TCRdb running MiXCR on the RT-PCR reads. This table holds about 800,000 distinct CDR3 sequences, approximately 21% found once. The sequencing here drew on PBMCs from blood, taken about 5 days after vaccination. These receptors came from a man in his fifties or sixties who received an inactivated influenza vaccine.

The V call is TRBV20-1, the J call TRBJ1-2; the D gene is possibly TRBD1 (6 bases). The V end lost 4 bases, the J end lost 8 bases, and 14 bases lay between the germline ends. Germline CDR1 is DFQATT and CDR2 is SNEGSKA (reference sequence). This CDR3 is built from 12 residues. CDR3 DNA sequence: TGCAGTGCTACCCGAGACAGGCGGGGCTACACCTTC. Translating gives CSATRDRRGYTF.

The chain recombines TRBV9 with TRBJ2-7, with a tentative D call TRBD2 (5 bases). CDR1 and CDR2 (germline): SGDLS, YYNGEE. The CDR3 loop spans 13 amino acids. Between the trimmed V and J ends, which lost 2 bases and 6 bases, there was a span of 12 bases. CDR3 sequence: CASSVSSRREQYF. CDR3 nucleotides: TGTGCCAGCAGCGTTTCTAGCCGCCGCGAGCAGTACTTC. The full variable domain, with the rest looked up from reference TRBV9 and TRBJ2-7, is DSGVTQTPKHLITATGQRVTLRCSPRSGDLSVYWYQQSLDQGLQFLIQYYNGEERAKGNILERFSAQQFPDLHSELNLSSLELGDSALYFCASSVSSRREQYFGPGTRLTVT.

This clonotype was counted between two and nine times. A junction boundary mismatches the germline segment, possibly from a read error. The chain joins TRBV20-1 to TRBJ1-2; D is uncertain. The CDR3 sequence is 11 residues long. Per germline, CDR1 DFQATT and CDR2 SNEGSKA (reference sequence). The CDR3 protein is CSARDRREALF. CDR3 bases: TGCAGTGCTAGAGATCGCCGGGAGGCCCTCTTC.

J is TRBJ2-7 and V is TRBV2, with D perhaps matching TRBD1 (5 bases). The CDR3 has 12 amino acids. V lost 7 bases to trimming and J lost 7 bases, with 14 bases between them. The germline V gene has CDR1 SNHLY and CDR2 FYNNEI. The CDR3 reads CASILDTQEQYF. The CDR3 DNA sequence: TGTGCCAGCATCTTGGACACCCAGGAGCAGTACTTC.

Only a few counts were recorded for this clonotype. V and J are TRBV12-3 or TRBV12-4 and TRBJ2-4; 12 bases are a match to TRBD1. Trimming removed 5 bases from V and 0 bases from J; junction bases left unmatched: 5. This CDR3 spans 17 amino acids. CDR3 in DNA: TGTGCCAGCAGTCCGCCGGGACAGGGGGCAGCCAAAAACATTCAGTACTTC. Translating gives CASSPPGQGAAKNIQYF.

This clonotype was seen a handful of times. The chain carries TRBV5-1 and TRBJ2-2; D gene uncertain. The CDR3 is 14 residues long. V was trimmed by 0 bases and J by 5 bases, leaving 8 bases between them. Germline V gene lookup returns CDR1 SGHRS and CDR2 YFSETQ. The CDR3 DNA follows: TGCGCCAGCAGCTTGGAAGACACGACCGGGGAGCTGTTTTTT. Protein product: CASSLEDTTGELFF.

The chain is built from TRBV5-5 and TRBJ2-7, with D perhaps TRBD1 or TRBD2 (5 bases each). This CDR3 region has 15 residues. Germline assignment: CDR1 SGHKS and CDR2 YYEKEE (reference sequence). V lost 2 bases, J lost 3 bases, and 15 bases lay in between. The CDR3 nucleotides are TGTGCCAGCAGCTTACCCGGGGCCCGAAACTACGAGCAGTACTTC. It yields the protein CASSLPGARNYEQYF.

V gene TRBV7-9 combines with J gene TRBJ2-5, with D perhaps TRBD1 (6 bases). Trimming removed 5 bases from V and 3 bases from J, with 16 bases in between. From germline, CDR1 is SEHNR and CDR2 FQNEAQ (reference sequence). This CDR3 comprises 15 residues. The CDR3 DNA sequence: TGTGCCAGCAGCACAAAAAACAGGGTCGAAGAGACCCAGTACTTC. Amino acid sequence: CASSTKNRVEETQYF. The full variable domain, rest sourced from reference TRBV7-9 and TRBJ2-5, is DTGVSQNPRHKITKRGQNVTFRCDPISEHNRLYWYRQTLGQGPEFLTYFQNEAQLEKSRLLSDRFSAERPKGSFSTLEIQRTEQGDSAMYLCASSTKNRVEETQYFGPGTRLLVL.

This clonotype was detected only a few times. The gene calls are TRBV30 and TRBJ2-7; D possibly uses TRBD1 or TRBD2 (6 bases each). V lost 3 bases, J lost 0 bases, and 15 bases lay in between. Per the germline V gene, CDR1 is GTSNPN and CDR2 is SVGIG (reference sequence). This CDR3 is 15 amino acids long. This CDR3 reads CAWSGGQTSSYEQYF. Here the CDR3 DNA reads TGTGCCTGGAGCGGGGGCCAAACATCCTCCTACGAGCAGTACTTC.

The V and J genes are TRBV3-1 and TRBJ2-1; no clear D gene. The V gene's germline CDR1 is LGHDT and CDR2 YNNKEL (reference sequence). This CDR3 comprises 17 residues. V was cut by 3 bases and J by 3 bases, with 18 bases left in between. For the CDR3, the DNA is TGTGCCAGCAGCCAGGCGCTGGGGTTGGGTGGCTACAATGAGCAGTTCTTC. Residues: CASSQALGLGGYNEQFF.

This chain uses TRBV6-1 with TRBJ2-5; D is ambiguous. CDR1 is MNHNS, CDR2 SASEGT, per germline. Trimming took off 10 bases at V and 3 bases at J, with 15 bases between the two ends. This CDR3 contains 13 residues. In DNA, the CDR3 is TGTGCCACTAAGCCCCCGGTGGAAGAGACCCAGTACTTC. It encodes CATKPPVEETQYF.

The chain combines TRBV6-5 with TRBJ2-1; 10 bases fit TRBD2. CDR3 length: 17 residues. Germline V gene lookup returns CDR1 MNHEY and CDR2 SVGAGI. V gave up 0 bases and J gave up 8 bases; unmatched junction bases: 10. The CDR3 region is CASSYSYRTSGIYEQFF. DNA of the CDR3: TGTGCCAGCAGTTACTCGTATAGAACTAGCGGGATCTATGAGCAGTTCTTC.

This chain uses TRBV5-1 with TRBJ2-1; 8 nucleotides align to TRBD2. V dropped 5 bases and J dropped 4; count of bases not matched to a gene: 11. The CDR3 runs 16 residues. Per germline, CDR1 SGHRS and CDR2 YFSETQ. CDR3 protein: CASSREASGPYNEQFF. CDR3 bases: TGCGCCAGCAGTCGGGAGGCTAGCGGGCCATACAATGAGCAGTTCTTC.

This chain's CDR3 is CASSLSRGKVYEQYF. The DNA for the CDR3 is TGTGCCAGCAGCTTATCTAGGGGCAAGGTATACGAGCAGTACTTC. The rearrangement uses TRBV11-2 and TRBJ2-7, with a weak D call TRBD1 (5 bases). Germline V CDR1 and CDR2: SGHAT, FQNNGV. This CDR3 has 15 residues. Trimming removed 2 bases at V and 4 bases at J, with 15 bases between.

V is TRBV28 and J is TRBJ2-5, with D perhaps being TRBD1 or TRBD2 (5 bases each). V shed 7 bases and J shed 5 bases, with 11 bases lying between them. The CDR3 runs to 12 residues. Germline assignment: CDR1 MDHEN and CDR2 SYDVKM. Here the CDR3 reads CASKGTGETQYF. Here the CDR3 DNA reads TGTGCCAGCAAGGGGACCGGGGAGACCCAGTACTTC.

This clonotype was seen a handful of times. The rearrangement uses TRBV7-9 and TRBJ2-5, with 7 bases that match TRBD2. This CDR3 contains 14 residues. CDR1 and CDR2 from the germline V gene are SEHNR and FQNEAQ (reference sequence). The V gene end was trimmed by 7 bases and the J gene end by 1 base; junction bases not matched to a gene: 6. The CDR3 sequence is CASIEGGFQETQYF. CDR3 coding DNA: TGTGCCAGCATTGAGGGAGGGTTCCAAGAGACCCAGTACTTC.

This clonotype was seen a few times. The CDR3 region has the DNA TGTGCCAGCACGGGCCTGTGGGAATTTACCTTC. Its translation is CASTGLWEFTF. The V gene is TRBV27, the J gene TRBJ1-2; no clear D gene. This CDR3 comprises 11 residues. From germline, CDR1 is MNHEY and CDR2 SMNVEV (reference sequence). The V gene lost 7 bases and the J gene lost 14 bases, with 17 bases spanning the gap.

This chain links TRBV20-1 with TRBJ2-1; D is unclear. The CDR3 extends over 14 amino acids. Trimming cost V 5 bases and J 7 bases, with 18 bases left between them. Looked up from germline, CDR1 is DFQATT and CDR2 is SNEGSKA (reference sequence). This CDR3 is CSAFPDPSSNEQFF. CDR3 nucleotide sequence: TGCAGTGCTTTCCCAGATCCAAGCTCTAATGAGCAGTTCTTC.